This T cell receptor (beta chain) is from a study of blood T cell repertoires in COVID-19. Across the study: The cDNA or gDNA used as material had been derived from T cells, B-cell-depleted T cells, or PBMCs.

J was trimmed by 1 base and V by 4 bases; bases with no gene match: 5. Germline CDR1 reads SGHRS; CDR2 reads YFSETQ. The CDR3 length is 15 residues. The table lists this clone with a few counts. Assay used: immunoSEQ multiplex PCR; TCRdb lists only in-frame clones, some missing. The profile shows around 56,000 clones, around 90% of them singletons. The chain is built from TRBV5-1 and TRBJ1-5; TRBD1 agrees at 7 bases. The TCR comes from a man aged 80 or over with acute or convalescent COVID-19. Material: peripheral blood. The CDR3, as DNA: TGCGCCAGCAGCCCGTCGACAGGGAGCAATCAGCCCCAGCATTTT. It codes for CASSPSTGSNQPQHF.